These T cell receptor beta chains were read from a single sample in a study of cytomegalovirus exposure and HLA in healthy donors. The method was immunoSEQ multiplex PCR; TCRdb's version includes in-frame clones alone and lacks a portion of them. The data hold 95,000 to 110,000 clones, with approximately 66% observed a single time. Material for sequencing was PBMCs. All receptors come from a woman in her forties or fifties in good health and CMV-seronegative. Both conserved end residues are trimmed from each CDR3. The order of the fields is J gene, D gene, V gene, CDR3 protein. A D gene is named only where the DNA matches it firmly.

TRBJ2-7,-,TRBV7-8,ASSFNSIPYEQY
TRBJ2-7,TRBD1,TRBV11-1,ASSVSQGPHPLY
TRBJ2-3,TRBD2,TRBV5-1,ASRSGTSVSTDTQY
TRBJ1-6,TRBD1,TRBV11-2,ASSPGTGVYNSPLH
TRBJ1-1,-,TRBV19,ASSTSNPEAF
TRBJ2-1,-,TRBV27,ASSLAEGGVYNEQF
TRBJ2-7,-,TRBV28,ASSLAHYGSYSYEQY
TRBJ2-1,TRBD2,TRBV19,ASGTSIDEQF
TRBJ2-1,TRBD2,TRBV6-1,ASIGGYDNEQF
TRBJ1-2,-,TRBV6-4,ASSDSGRGVRGYT
TRBJ2-3,TRBD2,TRBV5-8,ASSKTGTSMVDTQY
TRBJ2-7,-,TRBV28,ASSGHRAREQY
TRBJ2-5,TRBD2,TRBV7-2,ASSSGGAYRETQY
TRBJ1-4,TRBD1,TRBV10-2,ASSDGTGGNEKLF
TRBJ1-2,-,TRBV18,ASSPGGNYGYT
TRBJ1-1,-,TRBV29-1,SVDSRQSLNTEAF
TRBJ1-6,-,TRBV4-1,ASSQEWEGTSPLH
TRBJ2-7,TRBD2,TRBV27,ASGVGAVGLAGNYEQY
TRBJ2-5,-,TRBV6-5,ASSYSGPRETQY
TRBJ1-6,TRBD1,TRBV6-5,ASRGQGLGSPLH
TRBJ1-5,-,TRBV28,ASSSPTTVGNQPQH
TRBJ2-7,-,TRBV4-1,ASSQGAGEYEQY
TRBJ2-1,-,TRBV4-1,ASSHIAGLADNEQF
TRBJ2-7,TRBD1,TRBV18,ASSPIGQDSYEQY
TRBJ2-5,TRBD2,TRBV4-1,ASSWGLAEETQY
TRBJ1-6,TRBD1,TRBV12-5,ASGLGQSNSPLH
TRBJ2-7,-,TRBV5-4,ASSFPGRPYEQY
TRBJ2-7,TRBD1,TRBV28,ASSLSGGQGAYEQY
TRBJ2-6,-,TRBV16,ASSSDRSGANVLT
TRBJ2-2,TRBD2,TRBV13,ASSSRTGTVYSGRGTGELF
TRBJ2-1,-,TRBV27,ASSLDTLSYNEQF
TRBJ2-1,TRBD2,TRBV29-1,SVEGLVAGVYNEQF
TRBJ1-4,-,TRBV5-6,ASSLAGGATNEKLF
TRBJ1-2,-,TRBV5-1,ASSFFTDEGYT
TRBJ2-3,-,TRBV5-5,ASSEGSTDTQY
TRBJ1-2,TRBD1,TRBV4-1,ASSQDGTGYGDYGYT
TRBJ2-1,TRBD1,TRBV7-9,ASGGQGDNEQF